This T cell receptor beta chain was captured in a study of blood T cell repertoires in COVID-19 (dated by TCRdb to 2020 to 2021). With regard to the full study: Collaborator samples came from the United States, Italy and Spain and covered acute and convalescent phases of COVID-19. The prospective study material was composed of cDNA or gDNA derived from T cells, B-cell-depleted T cells, or PBMCs. The dataset comprised deeply sampled blood TCRbeta repertoires from subjects exposed to, actively infected with, or recovered from COVID-19. The repertoires were released in a freely available public database meant as a resource for research on the immune response to SARS-CoV-2. Samples were obtained from the ongoing ImmuneRACE study (first 160 participants) and from 1,200 or so subjects provided by 6 global collaborators. The sample metadata nearly always contained a de-identified subject ID, COVID-19 status, age in years and sex. Where available, HLA class I and class II types were taken from metadata supplied by the sample provider and were not determined by assay-based typing. On the study overall, not on this receptor specifically: The amount of clinical and demographic metadata varied by source and participant and was provided uncurated.

A remark on this clone: This clone's antigen is unknown. No per-base quality is available; no much larger clone lies one base away.

The immunoSEQ Assay, a bias-controlled multiplex PCR, was used to amplify TCRbeta CDR3 regions from genomic DNA. The authors' pipeline ran thus. Within the assay, amplification of reference gene primers was used to estimate how many nucleated cells each sample contained. Sequence reads were collapsed and filtered to measure the absolute abundance of every unique TCRbeta CDR3 rearrangement. For each sample, productive Simpson clonality was calculated as the square root of Simpson's diversity index over productive rearrangements. Imported from immuneACCESS, the table was reduced by TCRdb to in-frame sequences with V and J called. These copies leave out some clones; in studies compared against another copy, an unresolved V gene accounts for under half, and the cause of the remainder is not known. The V and J calls and clone size come from that table; D and trimming were worked out from the DNA. A total of about 160,000 clones appear in this sample, over 80% of them only once. The ten biggest clones cover about 5.3% of the sample.

In Seattle, one collaborating source enrolled patients while the infection was active and tracked those patients longitudinally over the course of disease. The collaborating institutions used their own protocols to collect whole blood in K2EDTA tubes. For TCRbeta analysis, collaborator samples were shipped as frozen whole blood, as isolated PBMCs, or as DNA extracted from either sample type. CDR1 GTSNPN and CDR2 SVGIG are derived from the germline V gene (reference sequence). Compared with germline, V lacks 3 bases and J lacks 4 bases; bases without a gene match: 3. From the cysteine up to the phenylalanine, the CDR3 has a length of 13 residues. Only CDR3 DNA is held: 39 bases, read in frame from base 1.

The V and J genes are TRBV30 and TRBJ2-7, with 10 bases aligning to TRBD2. The sequenced sample consisted of peripheral blood. The sequence was collected from a man between 25 and 39 years old with COVID-19, enrolled during active disease. DNA sequence: TGTGCCTGGAGCGTACTAGCGGGATACGAGCAGTACTTC. This gives the protein CAWSVLAGYEQYF.